The 20 T cell receptor beta chains below all came from one sample that was sequenced in a study of cytomegalovirus exposure and HLA in healthy donors. PCR involved 60 Vbeta and 13 Jbeta primers. Libraries were prepared by immunoSEQ multiplex PCR; TCRdb keeps only in-frame clonotypes and omits some of them. This table lists 53,000 or so clones. The sample taken for sequencing was PBMCs. The receptor set was obtained from a male donor in good health and CMV-seropositive.

The chain combines TRBV4-1 with TRBJ2-5; 7 bases map to TRBD2. Germline V gene sequence: CDR1 MGHRA, CDR2 YSYEKL. The J segment lost 3 bases and the V segment lost 1 base, leaving 5 bases of the junction unmatched. The length of the CDR3 is 15 residues. CDR3 residues: CASSQAGTTKETQYF. CDR3 DNA sequence: TGCGCCAGCAGCCAAGCAGGGACTACTAAAGAGACCCAGTACTTC.

The chain employs TRBV4-2 and TRBJ2-2; perhaps TRBD2 as D (7 bases). V lost 0 bases, J lost 4 bases, and 21 bases lay in between. Germline lookup yields CDR1 LGHNA and CDR2 YNFKEQ. The CDR3 contains 19 residues. CDR3 coding DNA: TGTGCCAGCAGCCAAGAGTTGACGGGGGGCCTTATCGGCACCGGGGAGCTGTTTTTT. Its protein product is CASSQELTGGLIGTGELFF.

V and J are TRBV30 and TRBJ1-2; a possible D gene is TRBD1 (6 bases). Per germline, CDR1 GTSNPN and CDR2 SVGIG (reference sequence). Trimming removed 3 bases from V and 7 bases from J, with 15 bases in between. The CDR3 loop spans 13 amino acids. CDR3 sequence (DNA): TGTGCCTGGAGCGCAACAGGGTCGGGTGGCTACACCTTC. This translates into CAWSATGSGGYTF. The whole variable domain, filled in from reference TRBV30 and TRBJ1-2, reads SQTIHQWPATLVQPVGSPLSLECTVEGTSNPNLYWYRQAAGRGLQLLFYSVGIGQISSEVPQNLSASRPQDRQFILSSKKLLLSDSGFYLCAWSATGSGGYTFGSGTRLTVV.

V and J are TRBV5-8 and TRBJ1-4, with a possible D match to TRBD1 (6 bases). V was trimmed by 0 bases and J by 8 bases, leaving 11 bases between them. Germline V gene data show CDR1 as SGHTS and CDR2 as YDEGEE. The CDR3 runs 14 residues. CDR3 residues: CASSLGWTEEKLFF. The DNA for the CDR3 is TGTGCCAGCAGCTTGGGCTGGACAGAAGAAAAACTGTTTTTT.

The chain has TRBV27 and TRBJ1-1; 7 bases align to TRBD1. There are 14 residues in the CDR3. The germline V gene has CDR1 MNHEY and CDR2 SMNVEV (reference sequence). Trimming cost V 2 bases and J 8 bases; bases outside gene matches: 8. The CDR3 region has the DNA TGTGCCAGCAGTTTAGCTAACAACAGGGGAGAAGCTTTCTTT. Translation gives CASSLANNRGEAFF.

This sequence joins TRBV19 and TRBJ2-2; 14 nucleotides line up with TRBD2. Trimming cost V 5 bases and J 5 bases; bases outside gene matches: 1. The CDR3 has 15 residues. CDR1 is LNHDA and CDR2 is SQIVND in the germline V gene (reference sequence). CDR3 protein: CASSWTSGGTGELFF. In DNA, the CDR3 is TGTGCCAGTAGTTGGACTAGCGGGGGGACCGGGGAGCTGTTTTTT. The variable domain in full, with the rest retrieved from reference TRBV19 and TRBJ2-2, is DGGITQSPKYLFRKEGQNVTLSCEQNLNHDAMYWYRQDPGQGLRLIYYSQIVNDFQKGDIAEGYSVSREKKESFPLTVTSAQKNPTAFYLCASSWTSGGTGELFFGEGSRLTVL.

J is TRBJ1-4 and V is TRBV19; no definite D call. Germline lookup yields CDR1 LNHDA and CDR2 SQIVND (reference sequence). The V end lost 10 bases, the J end lost 7 bases, and 19 bases lay between the germline ends. The CDR3 contains 14 residues. CDR3 nucleotide sequence: TGTGCCATAAAGGACTCAGGTGTAACTGAAAAACTGTTTTTT. Its translation: CAIKDSGVTEKLFF.

V and J are TRBV29-1 and TRBJ2-1; D not resolved. V lost 1 base, J lost 0 bases, and 10 bases lay in between. Germline V gives CDR1 SQVTM, CDR2 ANQGSEA. This CDR3 region has 15 residues. For the CDR3, the DNA is TGCAGCGTTGAAGCCCTTGAGAGCTCCTACAATGAGCAGTTCTTC. Its translation: CSVEALESSYNEQFF.

The CDR3 DNA follows: TGTGCCAGCAGCGGACTAGGAAGCACAGATACGCAGTATTTT. This translates into CASSGLGSTDTQYF. J is TRBJ2-3 and V is TRBV11-2; TRBD2 matches 7 bases. Per the germline V gene, CDR1 is SGHAT and CDR2 is FQNNGV. The CDR3 totals 14 residues. V lost 5 bases to trimming and J lost 0 bases; unmatched junction nucleotides: 2.

This chain uses TRBV21-1 with TRBJ2-7; the DNA was not compared with TRBD2, the D call given in the table. TRBV21-1 is given as a pseudogene. This CDR3 contains 15 residues. The DNA for the CDR3 is TGTGCCAGCAGCAAAGTCCCGAGGAGGGTCTACGAGCAGTACTTC. Protein product: CASSKVPRRVYEQYF.

V gene TRBV14 combines with J gene TRBJ2-5; tentative D call: TRBD1 (6 bases). The V and J ends lost 3 bases and 1 base respectively, with 15 bases between them. This CDR3 is built from 16 residues. Germline CDR1 and CDR2: SGHDN and FVKESK. In DNA form, the CDR3 reads TGTGCCAGCAGCCAGGAACAGGGTTCCTTCCAAGAGACCCAGTACTTC. Its protein is CASSQEQGSFQETQYF.

The chain couples TRBV29-1 to TRBJ2-1; a weak D match, TRBD2 (6 bases). This CDR3 has 13 amino acids. V dropped 5 bases and J dropped 1 base, with 9 bases sitting between them. Germline loops: CDR1 SQVTM, CDR2 ANQGSEA. This chain's CDR3 is CSVLGGSYNEQFF. Here the CDR3 DNA reads TGCAGCGTTCTCGGGGGATCCTACAATGAGCAGTTCTTC.

The chain links TRBV4-1 to TRBJ2-1; the D gene is possibly TRBD2 (6 bases). Germline values: CDR1 MGHRA, CDR2 YSYEKL. This CDR3 is built from 15 residues. V dropped 4 bases and J dropped 5 bases, with 15 bases sitting between them. Here the CDR3 reads CASSRLGLENNEQFF. As DNA, the CDR3 is TGCGCCAGCAGCCGACTGGGACTGGAGAACAATGAGCAGTTCTTC.

The chain joins TRBV28 to TRBJ2-2, with 9 positions matching TRBD1. Germline CDR1 MDHEN, CDR2 SYDVKM. The CDR3 has 17 residues. With V trimmed by 0 bases and J by 2 bases, 4 bases remained unmatched. The DNA of the CDR3 is TGTGCCAGCAGTTTATGGGGCACAGGGGGCAACACCGGGGAGCTGTTTTTT. This gives the protein CASSLWGTGGNTGELFF.

The chain recombines TRBV19 with TRBJ1-2; no firm D call. CDR3 length: 14 residues. Between the trimmed V and J ends, which lost 7 bases and 8 bases, there was a span of 20 bases. CDR1 is LNHDA and CDR2 is SQIVND in the germline V gene (reference sequence). CDR3 nucleotide sequence: TGTGCCAGTACCGCCCCCACAGCCTTCCTGGGCTACACCTTC. Protein product: CASTAPTAFLGYTF.

CDR3 coding DNA: TGTGCCAGCAGTCCGGGAGGCGCCACTGAAGCTTTCTTT. The encoded protein is CASSPGGATEAFF. This chain uses TRBV6-5 with TRBJ1-1; the D is unclear. The CDR3 is made up of 13 amino acids. Trimming stripped 5 bases from V and 4 bases from J, with 11 bases between. Germline V gene sequence: CDR1 MNHEY, CDR2 SVGAGI.

The rearrangement uses TRBV14 and TRBJ2-3; TRBD2 aligns across 12 bases. Germline CDR1 is SGHDN and CDR2 is FVKESK. The CDR3 sequence is 16 residues long. Trimming at V came to 4 bases and at J to 3 bases, leaving 5 bases not matched to a gene. CDR3 nucleotide sequence: TGTGCCAGCAGCCGAGTTACTAGCGGGGGGACAGATACGCAGTATTTT. Residues: CASSRVTSGGTDTQYF.

This chain joins TRBV7-8 and TRBJ2-1, with 9 bases matching TRBD1. The germline V gene has CDR1 SGHVS and CDR2 FQNEAQ. This CDR3 comprises 16 residues. J lost 2 bases, V lost 2 bases, and 4 bases had no gene match. CDR3 residues: CASSLPDRGPYNEQFF. Here the CDR3 DNA reads TGTGCCAGCAGCTTACCGGACAGGGGCCCCTACAATGAGCAGTTCTTC. The variable domain in full, completed from reference TRBV7-8 and TRBJ2-1, reads GAGVSQSPRYKVAKRGQDVALRCDPISGHVSLFWYQQALGQGPEFLTYFQNEAQLDKSGLPSDRFFAERPEGSVSTLKIQRTQQEDSAVYLCASSLPDRGPYNEQFFGPGTRLTVL.

The rearrangement links TRBV4-3 to TRBJ2-1, with a possible D match to TRBD1 (5 bases). Germline V CDR1 and CDR2: LGHNA, YSLEER. V gave up 2 bases and J gave up 4 bases, with 15 bases separating them. The CDR3 consists of 16 residues. The CDR3 here is CASSQSKGVRYNEQFF. DNA for the CDR3: TGCGCCAGCAGCCAATCTAAAGGGGTTAGGTACAATGAGCAGTTCTTC.

The chain has TRBV7-7 and TRBJ1-1, with 7 bases that match TRBD1. V shed 4 bases, J shed 4 bases, and the junction held 6 bases outside the gene matches. The CDR3 consists of 14 residues. Germline lookup yields CDR1 SSHAT and CDR2 FNYEAQ (reference sequence). CDR3 region: CASSSLEGATEAFF. As DNA, the CDR3 is TGTGCCAGCAGCTCCCTTGAGGGGGCCACTGAAGCTTTCTTT.